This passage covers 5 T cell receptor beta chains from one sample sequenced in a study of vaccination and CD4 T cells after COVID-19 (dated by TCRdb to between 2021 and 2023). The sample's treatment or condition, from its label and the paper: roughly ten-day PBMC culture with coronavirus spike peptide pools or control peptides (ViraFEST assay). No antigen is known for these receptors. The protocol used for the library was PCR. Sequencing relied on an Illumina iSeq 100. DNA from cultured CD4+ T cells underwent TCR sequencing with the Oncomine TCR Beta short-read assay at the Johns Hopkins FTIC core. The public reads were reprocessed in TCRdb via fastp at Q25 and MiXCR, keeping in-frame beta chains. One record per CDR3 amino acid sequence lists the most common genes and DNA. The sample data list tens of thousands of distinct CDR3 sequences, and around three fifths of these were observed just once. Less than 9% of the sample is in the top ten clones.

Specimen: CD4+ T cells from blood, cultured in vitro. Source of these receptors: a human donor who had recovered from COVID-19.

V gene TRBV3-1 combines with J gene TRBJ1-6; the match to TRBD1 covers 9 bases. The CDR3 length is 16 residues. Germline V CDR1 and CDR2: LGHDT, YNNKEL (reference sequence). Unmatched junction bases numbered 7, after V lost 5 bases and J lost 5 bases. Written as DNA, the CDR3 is TGTGCCAGCAGCGCCTACGGGACAGGGAATAATTCACCCCTCCACTTT. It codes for CASSAYGTGNNSPLHF.

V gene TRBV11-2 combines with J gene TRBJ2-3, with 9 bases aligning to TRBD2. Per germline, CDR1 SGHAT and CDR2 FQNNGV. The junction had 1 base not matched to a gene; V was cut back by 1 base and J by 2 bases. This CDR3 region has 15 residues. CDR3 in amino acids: CASSLVAGATDTQYF. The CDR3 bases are TGTGCCAGCAGCTTAGTAGCGGGAGCCACAGATACGCAGTATTTT. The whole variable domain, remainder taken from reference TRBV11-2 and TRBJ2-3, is EAGVAQSPRYKIIEKRQSVAFWCNPISGHATLYWYQQILGQGPKLLIQFQNNGVVDDSQLPKDRFSAERLKGVDSTLKIQPAKLEDSAVYLCASSLVAGATDTQYFGPGTRLTVL.

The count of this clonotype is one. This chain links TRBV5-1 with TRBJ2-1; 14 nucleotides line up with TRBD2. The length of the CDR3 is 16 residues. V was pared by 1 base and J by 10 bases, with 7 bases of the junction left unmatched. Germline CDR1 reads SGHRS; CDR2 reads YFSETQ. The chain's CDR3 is CASSLLGLAGAKEQFF. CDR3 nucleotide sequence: TGCGCCAGCAGCTTGCTGGGACTAGCGGGAGCGAAGGAGCAGTTCTTC. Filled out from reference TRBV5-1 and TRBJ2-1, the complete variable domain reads KAGVTQTPRYLIKTRGQQVTLSCSPISGHRSVSWYQQTPGQGLQFLFEYFSETQRNKGNFPGRFSGRQFSNSRSEMNVSTLELGDSALYLCASSLLGLAGAKEQFFGPGTRLTVL.

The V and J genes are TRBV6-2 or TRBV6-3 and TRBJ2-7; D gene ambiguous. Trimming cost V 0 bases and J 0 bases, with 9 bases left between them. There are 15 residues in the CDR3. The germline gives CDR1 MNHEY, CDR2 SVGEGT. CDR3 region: CASSYSFLSSYEQYF. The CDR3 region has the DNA TGTGCCAGCAGTTACTCCTTCTTAAGCTCCTACGAGCAGTACTTC.

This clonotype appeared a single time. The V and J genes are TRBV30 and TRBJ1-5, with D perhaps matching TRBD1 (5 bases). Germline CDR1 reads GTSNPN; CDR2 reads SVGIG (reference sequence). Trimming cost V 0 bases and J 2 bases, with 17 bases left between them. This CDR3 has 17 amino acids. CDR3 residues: CAWSVLPPWGGNQPQHF. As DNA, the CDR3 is TGTGCCTGGAGTGTACTGCCCCCCTGGGGCGGCAATCAGCCCCAGCATTTT. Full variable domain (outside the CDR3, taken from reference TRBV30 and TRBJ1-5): SQTIHQWPATLVQPVGSPLSLECTVEGTSNPNLYWYRQAAGRGLQLLFYSVGIGQISSEVPQNLSASRPQDRQFILSSKKLLLSDSGFYLCAWSVLPPWGGNQPQHFGDGTRLSIL.